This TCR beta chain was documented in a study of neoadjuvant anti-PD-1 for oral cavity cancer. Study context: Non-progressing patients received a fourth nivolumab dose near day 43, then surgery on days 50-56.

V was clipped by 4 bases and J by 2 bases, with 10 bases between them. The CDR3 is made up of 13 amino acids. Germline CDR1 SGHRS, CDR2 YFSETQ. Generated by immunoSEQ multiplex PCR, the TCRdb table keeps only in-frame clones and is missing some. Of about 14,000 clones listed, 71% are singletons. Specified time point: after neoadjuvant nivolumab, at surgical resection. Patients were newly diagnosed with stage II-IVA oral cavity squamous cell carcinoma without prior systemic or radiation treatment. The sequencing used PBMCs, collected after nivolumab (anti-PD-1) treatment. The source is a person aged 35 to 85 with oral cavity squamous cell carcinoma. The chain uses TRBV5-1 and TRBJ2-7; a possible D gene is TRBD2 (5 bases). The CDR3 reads CASSDGLTYEQYF. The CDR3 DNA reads TGCGCCAGCAGCGATGGACTTACCTACGAGCAGTACTTC.